The following is a T cell receptor (beta chain) sequence with its context. These data originate in a study of blood T cell repertoires in COVID-19. Data came from immunoSEQ multiplex PCR; TCRdb stores just in-frame clones and leaves some out. The sample has roughly 100,000 clones; roughly 81% are singletons. This receptor was obtained from a human donor in a cohort sampled during active COVID-19. Sequencing was carried out using peripheral blood.

CDR3 sequence: CASADRVGEQYF. The DNA for the CDR3 is TGTGCCAGCGCCGACAGGGTGGGGGAGCAGTACTTC. J is TRBJ2-7 and V is TRBV27; 7 bases fit TRBD1. The trim removed 8 bases at V and 7 bases at J, leaving 8 bases unmatched. Germline V lookup: CDR1 MNHEY, CDR2 SMNVEV (reference sequence). The CDR3 is 12 amino acids.